This TCR beta chain was observed in a study of blood T cells in healthy people across ages. Each donor's blood draw was 8.5 to 10 milliliters of peripheral blood. As concerns this clonotype: The antigen remains undetermined.

Primers used in a second PCR of roughly 6 to 11 cycles were a sample-barcoded 5' primer and a J-beta primer mix. Every sample gave at least 3 million paired-end reads containing CDR3. TCRdb used MiXCR to reprocess the 5' RACE reads, holding one entry per CDR3 protein. The table lists around 710,000 distinct CDR3 sequences, roughly 41% of them singletons. The CDR3 extends over 15 amino acids. Trimming at V came to 6 bases and at J to 5 bases, leaving 10 bases not matched to a gene. Germline CDR1 reads MNHNS; CDR2 reads SASEGT. Findings and limits, study-wide: The fall in TCR beta diversity per million T cells was roughly linear with age.

This chain joins TRBV6-1 and TRBJ2-1, with TRBD2 matching over 7 bases. The source material was blood. The sequence derives from a woman aged 55-69 years in good health. In DNA form, the CDR3 reads TGTGCCAGCAGGGATACCGAGCGGGGCAACAATGAGCAGTTCTTC. Translated: CASRDTERGNNEQFF.